The entry that follows covers one T cell receptor beta chain sequence. Generated by immunoSEQ multiplex PCR, the TCRdb table keeps only in-frame clones and is missing some. Among some 280,000 clones listed, 85% were seen once. This record belongs to a study of blood T cell repertoires in COVID-19. Across the study: PBMCs, B-cell-depleted T cells, or T cells were the source of the cDNA or gDNA that made up the material.

V gave up 6 bases and J gave up 2 bases; unmatched junction bases: 12. The CDR3 is made up of 17 amino acids. Germline CDR1 is SGHRS and CDR2 is YFSETQ. This receptor was identified in a woman aged 45 to 65 with active or convalescent COVID-19. What was sequenced was peripheral blood. This sequence joins TRBV5-1 and TRBJ2-2; 8 nucleotides match TRBD2. CDR3 residues: CASTQGPGLGNTGELFF. CDR3 bases: TGCGCCAGCACTCAGGGCCCGGGACTAGGCAACACCGGGGAGCTGTTTTTT. Filled out from reference TRBV5-1 and TRBJ2-2, the complete variable domain reads KAGVTQTPRYLIKTRGQQVTLSCSPISGHRSVSWYQQTPGQGLQFLFEYFSETQRNKGNFPGRFSGRQFSNSRSEMNVSTLELGDSALYLCASTQGPGLGNTGELFFGEGSRLTVL.